This is a list of T cell receptor beta chains from one sample in a study of cytomegalovirus exposure and HLA in healthy donors. The protocol was immunoSEQ multiplex PCR, while the TCRdb copy is restricted to in-frame clones and leaves out a portion. Among approximately 150,000 clones listed, roughly 79% were seen once. The specimen was PBMCs. All receptors derive from a woman in her thirties or forties in good health and CMV-seropositive. Both conserved end residues are part of each CDR3. The order of the fields is clone size, D gene, J gene, V gene, CDR3 protein, CDR3 DNA. D genes are given only for firm matches. Only some rows state a clone size, as once, few, many or a class for expanded clones.

>NA|NA|TRBJ2-1|TRBV7-8
CASSSRLQSSYNEQFF
TGTGCCAGCAGCTCGAGACTTCAGAGCTCCTACAATGAGCAGTTCTTC
>NA|NA|TRBJ1-1|TRBV6-1
CASSEDRRQAGAFF
TGTGCCAGCAGTGAAGATCGTAGACAGGCAGGGGCTTTCTTT
>few|TRBD1|TRBJ1-2|TRBV29-1
CSGGGQGGYGYTF
TGCAGCGGGGGGGGACAGGGGGGCTATGGCTACACCTTC
>once|NA|TRBJ1-6|TRBV6-1
CASSARGIVNSPLHF
TGTGCCAGCTCAGCCAGGGGAATTGTTAATTCACCCCTCCACTTT
>NA|NA|TRBJ1-1|TRBV5-1
CASSLQAATEAFF
TGCGCCAGCAGCTTACAGGCGGCCACTGAAGCTTTCTTT
>NA|NA|TRBJ2-2|TRBV2
CASGLGGNTGELFF
TGTGCCAGCGGCCTCGGGGGAAACACCGGGGAGCTGTTTTTT
>once|NA|TRBJ1-1|TRBV7-9
CASSFQQLRGTEAFF
TGTGCCAGCAGCTTCCAACAATTAAGGGGCACTGAAGCTTTCTTT
>few|NA|TRBJ2-2|TRBV5-1
CASSLVWAENTGELFF
TGCGCCAGCAGCTTGGTGTGGGCCGAGAACACCGGGGAGCTGTTTTTT
>NA|TRBD2|TRBJ2-5|TRBV29-1
CSVGVAGGPGETQYF
TGCAGCGTTGGCGTTGCGGGGGGGCCCGGAGAGACCCAGTACTTC
>NA|NA|TRBJ1-1|TRBV25-1
CASSEWGQNTEAFF
TGTGCCAGCAGTGAATGGGGGCAGAACACTGAAGCTTTCTTT
>NA|NA|TRBJ1-2|TRBV10-3
CAIRPWGQVGNYGYTF
TGTGCCATCAGGCCCTGGGGGCAGGTGGGTAACTATGGCTACACCTTC
>NA|TRBD2|TRBJ2-4|TRBV28
CASSPLAGENIQYF
TGTGCCAGCAGCCCACTAGCGGGGGAAAACATTCAGTACTTC
>NA|NA|TRBJ1-1|TRBV5-1
CASGWGMNTEAFF
TGCGCCAGCGGGTGGGGCATGAACACTGAAGCTTTCTTT
>NA|NA|TRBJ1-2|TRBV6-1
CASSAGGYGYTF
TGTGCCAGCAGTGCGGGGGGATATGGCTACACCTTC
>NA|NA|TRBJ2-7|TRBV27
CASSLRNTRIYEQYF
TGTGCCAGCAGTTTACGAAACACCAGGATCTACGAGCAGTACTTC
>NA|NA|TRBJ1-4|TRBV21-1
CASSKTHGDEKLFF
TGTGCCAGCAGCAAGACCCACGGAGATGAAAAACTGTTTTTT